These T cell receptor beta chains were read from a single sample in a study of molecular identifiers for immune sequencing clone quantification. MiXCR was run by TCRdb on the PCR reads, yielding one entry per CDR3 protein. The table has roughly 320,000 distinct CDR3 sequences, over 20% seen once. The sample consisted of naive CD8+ T cells from blood, with Jurkat cell RNA spiked in. Receptor source: a human donor in good health. Some libraries in this study had Jurkat cell RNA spiked in. Both conserved end residues are part of each CDR3. The D gene is left open where the match is weak. For some rows the clone size is stated as once, few or many, or as a class when expanded; others skip it.

CASNRQALRPGELYF	TGTGCCAGCAACCGACAGGCCTTGAGGCCCGGGGAGCTGTATTTT	.	.	TRBV6-2/TRBV6-3	TRBJ2-2
CASSWDSGANVLTF	TGTGCCAGCAGTTGGGACTCCGGGGCCAACGTCCTGACTTTC	many	.	TRBV7-9	TRBJ2-6
CASRQGGTDTQYF	TGTGCCAGCAGGCAGGGGGGCACAGATACGCAGTATTTT	many	TRBD1	TRBV12-3/TRBV12-4	TRBJ2-3
CASSPDRGGYEQYF	TGTGCCAGCAGCCCAGACAGGGGGGGTTACGAGCAGTACTTC	many	TRBD1	TRBV7-2	TRBJ2-7
CASSFRLAGGQETQYF	TGCGCCAGCAGCTTCCGACTAGCGGGGGGCCAAGAGACCCAGTACTTC	many	TRBD2	TRBV5-1	TRBJ2-5
CASSPTWDINAEKLFF	TGTGCCAGCAGTCCTACGTGGGACATTAACGCGGAAAAACTGTTTTTT	many	.	TRBV27	TRBJ1-4
CASSDSDGGGYNEQFF	TGTGCCAGCAGTGACTCCGACGGGGGGGGGTACAATGAGCAGTTCTTC	.	TRBD2	TRBV6-4	TRBJ2-1
CASSSPVRYGYTF	TGTGCCAGCAGTTCCCCCGTCCGCTATGGCTACACCTTC	once	.	TRBV12-3/TRBV12-4	TRBJ1-2
CASSERQGPWQPQHF	TGTGCCAGCAGTGAGAGGCAGGGTCCGTGGCAGCCCCAGCATTTT	many	.	TRBV25-1	TRBJ1-5
CALGAENRGGTDTQYF	TGTGCCTTGGGCGCGGAGAACAGGGGAGGCACAGATACGCAGTATTTT	many	TRBD1	TRBV7-9	TRBJ2-3
CASSALDRVFDGYTF	TGTGCCAGCAGCGCCTTGGACAGGGTCTTCGATGGCTACACCTTC	many	TRBD1	TRBV5-6	TRBJ1-2
CASSLVTPSGTEAFF	TGTGCCAGCAGTTTAGTGACACCCTCGGGCACTGAAGCTTTCTTT	.	.	TRBV27	TRBJ1-1
CATSRDEGRNYGYTF	TGTGCCACCAGCAGAGATGAGGGAAGGAACTATGGCTACACCTTC	many	.	TRBV15	TRBJ1-2
CATSRDRGLGQPQHF	TGTGCCACCAGCAGAGACAGGGGGCTGGGTCAGCCCCAGCATTTT	many	TRBD1	TRBV15	TRBJ1-5
CSARPGQGAGNTEAFF	TGCAGTGCTAGACCGGGACAGGGGGCTGGGAACACTGAAGCTTTCTTT	many	TRBD1	TRBV20-1	TRBJ1-1
CASSLAWDQPQHF	TGTGCCAGCAGCTTAGCCTGGGACCAGCCCCAGCATTTT	many	.	TRBV7-9	TRBJ1-5
CASCQVGTYEQYF	TGTGCCAGCTGCCAAGTTGGGACCTACGAGCAGTACTTC	.	.	TRBV14	TRBJ2-7
CASSPTAGGYEQYF	TGTGCCAGCAGCCCGACAGCGGGAGGCTACGAGCAGTACTTC	many	TRBD2	TRBV9	TRBJ2-7
CASIPAGGQGSNYGYTF	TGTGCCAGCATCCCTGCGGGGGGACAGGGGAGTAACTATGGCTACACCTTC	many	TRBD1	TRBV7-9	TRBJ1-2
CASSLELVGDYNEQFF	TGTGCCAGCAGCTTAGAATTAGTGGGGGACTACAATGAGCAGTTCTTC	few	.	TRBV11-2	TRBJ2-1
CASSQDHVGAVETQYF	TGTGCCAGCAGCCAAGATCATGTGGGAGCAGTAGAGACCCAGTACTTC	many	.	TRBV14	TRBJ2-5
CASSIVSAAGYTF	TGTGCCAGTAGTATAGTTTCGGCAGCAGGCTACACCTTC	many	.	TRBV19	TRBJ1-2
CSVVEGADTEAFF	TGCAGCGTTGTCGAGGGGGCTGACACTGAAGCTTTCTTT	few	TRBD1	TRBV29-1	TRBJ1-1